This paragraph reports one TCR beta chain. This specimen comes from a study of blood T cell repertoires in COVID-19. Libraries were prepared by immunoSEQ multiplex PCR; TCRdb keeps only in-frame clonotypes and omits some of them. The sample has 100,000 or so clones; about 92% are singletons. Sequencing was carried out using peripheral blood. This clonotype was sampled from a man aged 45 to 65 with active COVID-19.

The CDR3 bases are TGTGCCAGCAGATTTGACATCTTGAACACTGAAGCTTTCTTT. This translates into CASRFDILNTEAFF. The chain uses TRBV5-4 and TRBJ1-1; D unresolved. CDR1 and CDR2 from the germline V gene are SGHNT and YYREEE (reference sequence). Between the trimmed V and J ends, which lost 5 bases and 0 bases, there was a span of 11 bases. The CDR3 has 14 residues.